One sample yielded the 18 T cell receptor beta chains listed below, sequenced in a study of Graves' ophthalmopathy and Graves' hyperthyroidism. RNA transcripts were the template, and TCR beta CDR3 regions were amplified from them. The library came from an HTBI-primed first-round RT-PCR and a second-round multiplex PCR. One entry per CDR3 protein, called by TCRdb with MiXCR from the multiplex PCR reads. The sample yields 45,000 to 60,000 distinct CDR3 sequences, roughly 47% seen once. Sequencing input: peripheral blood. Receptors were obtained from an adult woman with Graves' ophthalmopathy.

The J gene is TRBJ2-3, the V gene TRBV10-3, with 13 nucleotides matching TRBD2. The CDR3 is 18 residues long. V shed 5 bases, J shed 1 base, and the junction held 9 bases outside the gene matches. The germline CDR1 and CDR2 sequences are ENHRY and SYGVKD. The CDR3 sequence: CAISRNGTSGTGTDTQYF. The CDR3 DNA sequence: TGTGCCATCAGTCGTAACGGGACTAGCGGGACCGGCACAGATACGCAGTATTTT.

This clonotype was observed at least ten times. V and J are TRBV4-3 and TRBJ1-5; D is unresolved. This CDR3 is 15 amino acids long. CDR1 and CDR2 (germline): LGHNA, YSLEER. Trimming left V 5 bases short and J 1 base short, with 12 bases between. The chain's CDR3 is CASSSLYASNQPQHF. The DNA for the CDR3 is TGCGCCAGCAGCTCCCTTTACGCGAGCAATCAGCCCCAGCATTTT.

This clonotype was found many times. Here the CDR3 DNA reads TGTGCCAGTAGTATCGAAGGTTGGGGGAGCGCCGGGGAGCTGTTTTTT. It is translated as CASSIEGWGSAGELFF. The gene calls are TRBV19 and TRBJ2-2; D might be TRBD1 or TRBD2, each matching 5 bases. V was clipped by 3 bases and J by 6 bases, with 17 bases between them. From germline, CDR1 is LNHDA and CDR2 SQIVND (reference sequence). The CDR3 covers 16 residues.

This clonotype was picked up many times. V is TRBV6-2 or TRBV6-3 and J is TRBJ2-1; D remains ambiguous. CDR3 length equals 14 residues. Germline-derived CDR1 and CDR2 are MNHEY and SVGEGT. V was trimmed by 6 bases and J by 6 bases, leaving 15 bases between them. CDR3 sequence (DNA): TGTGCCAGCAGGCCCCGAAAGGAAGTCAATGAGCAGTTCTTC. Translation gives CASRPRKEVNEQFF.

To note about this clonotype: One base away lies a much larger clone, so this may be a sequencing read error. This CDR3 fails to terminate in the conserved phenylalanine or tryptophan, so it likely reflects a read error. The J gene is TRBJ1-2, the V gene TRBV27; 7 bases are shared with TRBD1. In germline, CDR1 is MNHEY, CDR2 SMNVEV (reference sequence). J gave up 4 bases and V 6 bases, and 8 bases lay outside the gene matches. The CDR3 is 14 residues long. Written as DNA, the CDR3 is TGTGCCAGCAGAGCTACCGGGACAGCCTATGGCTACACCTCC. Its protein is CASRATGTAYGYTS.

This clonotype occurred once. CDR3 nucleotide sequence: TGTGCCAGCAGCTTAGTAGAGGGACTAGCGGGAGGGAGCCCCTACGAGCAGTACTTC. Its protein is CASSLVEGLAGGSPYEQYF. This chain links TRBV7-6 with TRBJ2-7; 16 bases line up with TRBD2. Germline V gene sequence: CDR1 SGHVS, CDR2 FNYEAQ. V dropped 1 base and J dropped 2; count of bases not matched to a gene: 8. CDR3 size: 19 residues.

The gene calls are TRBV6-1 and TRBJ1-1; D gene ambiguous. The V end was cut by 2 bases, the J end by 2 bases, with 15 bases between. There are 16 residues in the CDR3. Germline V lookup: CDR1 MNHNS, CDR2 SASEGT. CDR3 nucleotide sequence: TGTGCCAGCAGTGAACAAGCAGGCTCTGGAAACACTGAAGCTTTCTTT. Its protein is CASSEQAGSGNTEAFF.

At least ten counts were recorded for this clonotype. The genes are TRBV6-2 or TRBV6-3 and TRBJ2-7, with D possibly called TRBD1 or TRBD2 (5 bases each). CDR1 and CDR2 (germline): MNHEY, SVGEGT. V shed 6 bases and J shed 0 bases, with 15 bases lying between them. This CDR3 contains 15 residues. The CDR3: CASRTWDGGSYEQYF. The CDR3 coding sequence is TGTGCCAGCAGAACGTGGGACGGCGGCTCCTACGAGCAGTACTTC.

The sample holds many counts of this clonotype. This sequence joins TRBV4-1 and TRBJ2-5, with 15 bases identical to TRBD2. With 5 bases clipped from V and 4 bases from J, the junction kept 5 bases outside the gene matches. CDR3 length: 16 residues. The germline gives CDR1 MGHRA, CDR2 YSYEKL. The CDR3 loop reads CASSGGLAGGGETQYF. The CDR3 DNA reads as TGCGCCAGCAGCGGGGGACTAGCGGGAGGCGGAGAGACCCAGTACTTC.

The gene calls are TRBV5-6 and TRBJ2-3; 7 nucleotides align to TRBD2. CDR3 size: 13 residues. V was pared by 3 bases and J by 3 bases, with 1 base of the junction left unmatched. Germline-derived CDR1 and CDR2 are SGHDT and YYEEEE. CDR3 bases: TGTGCCAGCAGCTGGGAGGGAACAGATACGCAGTATTTT. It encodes CASSWEGTDTQYF.

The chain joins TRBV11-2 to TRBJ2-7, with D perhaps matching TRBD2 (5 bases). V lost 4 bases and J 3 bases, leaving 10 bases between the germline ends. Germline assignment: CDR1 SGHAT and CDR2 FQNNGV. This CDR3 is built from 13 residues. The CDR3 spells CASSSDRDYEQYF. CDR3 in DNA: TGTGCCAGCAGCTCGGACCGGGACTACGAGCAGTACTTC.

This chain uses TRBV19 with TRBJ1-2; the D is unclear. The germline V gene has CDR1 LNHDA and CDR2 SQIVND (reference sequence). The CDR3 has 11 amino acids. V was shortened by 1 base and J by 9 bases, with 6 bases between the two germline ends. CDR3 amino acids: CASSIGARYTF. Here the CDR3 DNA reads TGTGCCAGTAGTATAGGGGCACGCTACACCTTC. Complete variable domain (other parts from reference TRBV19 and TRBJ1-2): DGGITQSPKYLFRKEGQNVTLSCEQNLNHDAMYWYRQDPGQGLRLIYYSQIVNDFQKGDIAEGYSVSREKKESFPLTVTSAQKNPTAFYLCASSIGARYTFGSGTRLTVV.

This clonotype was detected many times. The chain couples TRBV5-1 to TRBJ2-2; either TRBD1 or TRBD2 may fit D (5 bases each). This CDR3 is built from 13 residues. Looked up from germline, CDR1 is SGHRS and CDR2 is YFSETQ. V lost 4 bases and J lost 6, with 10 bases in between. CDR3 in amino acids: CASSLRESGELFF. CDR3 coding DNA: TGCGCCAGCAGCCTCAGGGAGTCCGGGGAGCTGTTTTTT.

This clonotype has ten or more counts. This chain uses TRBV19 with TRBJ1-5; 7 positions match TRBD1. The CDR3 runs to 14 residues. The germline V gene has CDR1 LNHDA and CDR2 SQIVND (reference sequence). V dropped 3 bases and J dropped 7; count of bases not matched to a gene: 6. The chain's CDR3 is CASSIGTAGQPQHF. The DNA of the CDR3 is TGTGCCAGTAGTATCGGGACAGCGGGCCAGCCCCAGCATTTT. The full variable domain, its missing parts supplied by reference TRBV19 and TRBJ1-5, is DGGITQSPKYLFRKEGQNVTLSCEQNLNHDAMYWYRQDPGQGLRLIYYSQIVNDFQKGDIAEGYSVSREKKESFPLTVTSAQKNPTAFYLCASSIGTAGQPQHFGDGTRLSIL.

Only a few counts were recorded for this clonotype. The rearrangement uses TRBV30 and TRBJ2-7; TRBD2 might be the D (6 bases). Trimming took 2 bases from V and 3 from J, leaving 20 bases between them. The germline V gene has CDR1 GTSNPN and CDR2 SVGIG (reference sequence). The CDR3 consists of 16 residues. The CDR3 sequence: CAWSRSAGRFSYEQYF. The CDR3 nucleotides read TGTGCCTGGAGTAGGAGCGCGGGGAGGTTTAGCTACGAGCAGTACTTC.

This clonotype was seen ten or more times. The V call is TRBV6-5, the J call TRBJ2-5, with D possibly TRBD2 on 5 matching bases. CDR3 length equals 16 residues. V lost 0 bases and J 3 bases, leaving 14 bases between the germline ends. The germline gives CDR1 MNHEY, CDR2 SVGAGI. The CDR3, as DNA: TGTGCCAGCAGTTACTCCGGGATTTACAGCAAAGAGACCCAGTACTTC. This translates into CASSYSGIYSKETQYF.

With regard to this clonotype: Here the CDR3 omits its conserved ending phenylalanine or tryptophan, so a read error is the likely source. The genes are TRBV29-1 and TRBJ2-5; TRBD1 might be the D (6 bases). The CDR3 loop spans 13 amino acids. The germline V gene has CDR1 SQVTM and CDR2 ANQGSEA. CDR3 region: CSVEGASQGTQYL. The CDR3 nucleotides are TGCAGCGTTGAGGGGGCCTCCCAAGGGACCCAGTACCTC.

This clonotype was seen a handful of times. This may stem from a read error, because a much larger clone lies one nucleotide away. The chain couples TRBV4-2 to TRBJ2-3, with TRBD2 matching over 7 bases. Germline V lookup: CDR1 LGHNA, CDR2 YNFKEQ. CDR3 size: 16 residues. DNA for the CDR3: TGTGCCAGCAGCCAAGATACTCCTAGCGGTACAGGTACGCAGTATTTT. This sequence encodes CASSQDTPSGTGTQYF.